A selection of T cell receptor beta chains follows, all from one sample in a study of vaccination effects on CD4 cells after COVID-19. For these TCRs, the target antigens are not known. Produced via immunoSEQ multiplex PCR; TCRdb's table is partial and in-frame only. The sample has about 40,000 clones, 65% to 75% seen once. The specimen comprised CD4+ T cells from PBMCs cultured without peptide, sampled after COVID-19 vaccination. The receptor set was obtained from a human donor who received a COVID-19 vaccine. CDR3s include the opening cysteine and the closing phenylalanine or tryptophan. A D gene is named only where the DNA matches it firmly. Where a row states a size, it is once, few, many or the class of an expanded clone; other rows omit it.

v_call	j_call	clone_size	d_call	cdr3_aa	cdr3_nt
TRBV9	TRBJ2-7	few	-	CASSVGTEGYEQYF	TGTGCCAGCAGCGTAGGGACCGAAGGCTACGAGCAGTACTTC
TRBV25-1	TRBJ1-3	-	-	CASSASGVGNTIYF	TGTGCCAGCAGTGCTTCAGGGGTAGGAAACACCATATATTTT
TRBV9	TRBJ1-5	-	-	CASSVGMNSNQPQHF	TGTGCCAGCAGCGTAGGCATGAATAGCAATCAGCCCCAGCATTTT
TRBV11-1	TRBJ2-5	-	-	CASSLGGGRETQYF	TGTGCCAGCAGCTTAGGTGGGGGAAGGGAGACCCAGTACTTC
TRBV3-1/TRBV3-2	TRBJ2-4	-	-	CASSLMGEAKNIQYF	TGTGCCAGCAGCCTCATGGGGGAAGCCAAAAACATTCAGTACTTC
TRBV7-9	TRBJ2-6	-	-	CASSSSAGANVLTF	TGTGCCAGCAGCTCATCCGCCGGGGCCAACGTCCTGACTTTC
TRBV5-1	TRBJ2-7	few	-	CASSLAGSFWSYEQYF	TGCGCCAGCAGCTTGGCCGGGAGCTTTTGGTCCTACGAGCAGTACTTC
TRBV25-1	TRBJ2-7	few	-	CASKAGSYEQYF	TGTGCCAGCAAGGCGGGCTCCTACGAGCAGTACTTC
TRBV2	TRBJ2-7	-	-	CASKPGSYGEQYF	TGTGCCAGCAAACCCGGGAGTTACGGCGAGCAGTACTTC
TRBV5-1	TRBJ1-2	few	TRBD1	CASRTGQGNGYTF	TGCGCCAGCAGAACGGGACAGGGGAACGGCTACACCTTC
TRBV24-1	TRBJ2-1	-	-	CATSGSYNEQFF	TGTGCCACCAGTGGGTCTTACAATGAGCAGTTCTTC